The 23 T cell receptor beta chains below were found in one sample sequenced in a study of cytomegalovirus exposure and HLA in healthy donors. The PCR used 60 Vbeta and 13 Jbeta primers. Assay: immunoSEQ multiplex PCR; the TCRdb copy retains only in-frame clones and omits some. Of 150,000 to 200,000 clones in the sample, 75% to 85% were seen once. The sample taken for sequencing was PBMCs. These TCRs come from a woman aged 45 to 65 in good health and CMV-seronegative.

The chain recombines TRBV11-2 with TRBJ1-2; D uncertain. Trimming removed 2 bases at V and 2 bases at J, with 18 bases between. The germline CDR1 and CDR2 sequences are SGHAT and FQNNGV. CDR3 length equals 17 residues. The DNA of the CDR3 is TGTGCCAGCAGCTTACCCCCCATGGGAGACCCCAACTATGGCTACACCTTC. Its translation: CASSLPPMGDPNYGYTF.

This chain connects TRBV21-1 to TRBJ2-7; the listed D gene, TRBD1, was not tested against the DNA. TRBV21-1 is described as a pseudogene. CDR3 length equals 17 residues. The CDR3 sequence: CASSKAGDTLGSYEQYF. Here the CDR3 DNA reads TGTGCCAGCAGCAAAGCGGGGGACACTTTGGGTTCCTACGAGCAGTACTTC.

This clone showed up just a few times. The chain has TRBV2 and TRBJ1-1, with D perhaps TRBD1 (6 bases). The CDR3 loop spans 12 amino acids. Germline lookup yields CDR1 SNHLY and CDR2 FYNNEI. Trimming took off 5 bases at V and 6 bases at J, with 10 bases between the two ends. CDR3 residues: CASSKDSPEAFF. Written as DNA, the CDR3 is TGTGCCAGCAGTAAGGACAGCCCTGAAGCTTTCTTT.

The chain is built from TRBV4-2 and TRBJ1-6; 8 nucleotides agree with TRBD1. V shed 0 bases and J 7 bases; nucleotides not matched to a gene: 11. The CDR3 extends over 18 amino acids. Germline loops: CDR1 LGHNA, CDR2 YNFKEQ. The CDR3 DNA reads TGTGCCAGCAGCCAAGATAGGGACCAGGGGGCCCGCAATTCACCCCTCCACTTT. Its protein product is CASSQDRDQGARNSPLHF.

The V call is TRBV7-9, the J call TRBJ2-5; a weak D match, TRBD1 (6 bases). Germline values: CDR1 SEHNR, CDR2 FQNEAQ (reference sequence). The CDR3 is made up of 16 amino acids. V was shortened by 1 base and J by 2 bases, with 14 bases between the two germline ends. The CDR3 region is CASSLGVGAPQETQYF. The CDR3 region has the DNA TGTGCCAGCAGCTTAGGGGTGGGGGCCCCACAAGAGACCCAGTACTTC.

The rearrangement links TRBV4-3 to TRBJ1-2; TRBD1 matches 8 bases. The trim removed 1 base at V and 4 bases at J, leaving 8 bases unmatched. This CDR3 region has 16 residues. Germline-derived CDR1 and CDR2 are LGHNA and YSLEER. For the CDR3, the DNA is TGCGCCAGCAGCCAAGGGCTTCAGGGGGCGAGCTATGGCTACACCTTC. This encodes CASSQGLQGASYGYTF.

The CDR3: CASSLGGADTEAFF. The CDR3, as DNA: TGTGCCAGCAGCCTTGGGGGCGCAGACACTGAAGCTTTCTTT. The J gene is TRBJ1-1, the V gene TRBV7-9; possibly TRBD1 for D (6 bases). Trimming took 5 bases from V and 3 from J, leaving 13 bases between them. Germline lookup yields CDR1 SEHNR and CDR2 FQNEAQ (reference sequence). The CDR3 runs to 14 residues.

The genes are TRBV28 and TRBJ1-1, with TRBD1 matching 9 bases. This CDR3 comprises 14 residues. The V and J ends lost 5 bases and 5 bases, in that order; junction bases with no gene match: 6. CDR1 is MDHEN, CDR2 SYDVKM, per germline. This CDR3 is CASSRDRVLTEAFF. The CDR3 DNA sequence: TGTGCCAGCAGTAGGGACAGGGTCTTAACTGAAGCTTTCTTT.

The chain uses TRBV28 and TRBJ1-2; unclear D gene. The germline V gene has CDR1 MDHEN and CDR2 SYDVKM. This CDR3 has 16 residues. V lost 4 bases and J 5 bases, leaving 20 bases between the germline ends. In DNA form, the CDR3 reads TGTGCCAGCAGTTCTCCTCCGGGCGGGTTTTCTTATGGCTACACCTTC. It codes for CASSSPPGGFSYGYTF.

This clone was observed a handful of times. This chain links TRBV27 with TRBJ1-5; weak D call: TRBD1 (6 bases). Germline V lookup: CDR1 MNHEY, CDR2 SMNVEV (reference sequence). This CDR3 spans 15 amino acids. V shed 5 bases and J shed 3 bases, with 14 bases lying between them. The CDR3 protein is CASSPQGTPNQPQHF. DNA for the CDR3: TGTGCCAGCAGTCCGCAAGGGACACCCAATCAGCCCCAGCATTTT.

The rearrangement links TRBV29-1 to TRBJ2-7; D gene ambiguous. Between the trimmed V and J ends, which lost 2 bases and 4 bases, there was a span of 21 bases. The germline CDR1 and CDR2 sequences are SQVTM and ANQGSEA. CDR3 length: 16 amino acids. The CDR3 region is CSVETPPWAGKYEQYF. The CDR3 nucleotides are TGCAGCGTTGAAACCCCACCTTGGGCAGGAAAATACGAGCAGTACTTC.

The chain has TRBV5-4 and TRBJ2-5; 8 bases align to TRBD1. The end of the DNA is better explained by TRBJ2-7, so the J call may be wrong. CDR3 length: 13 amino acids. The V gene's germline CDR1 is SGHNT and CDR2 YYREEE (reference sequence). The CDR3 DNA sequence: TGTGCCAGCAGCTTGCAGGGGGCTTACGAGCAGTACTTC. It translates to CASSLQGAYEQYF.

The chain joins TRBV19 to TRBJ2-7; 9 bases are a match to TRBD2. V lost 5 bases and J lost 5; bases outside the gene matches: 16. The CDR3 covers 17 residues. Germline CDR1 and CDR2: LNHDA and SQIVND (reference sequence). CDR3 DNA sequence: TGTGCCAGTAGTCCTCAAAACCGCCGCGGGAGGGCCCACGAGCAGTACTTC. Translation: CASSPQNRRGRAHEQYF.

The chain carries TRBV7-9 and TRBJ2-2; D possibly corresponds to TRBD2 (7 bases). The germline CDR1 and CDR2 sequences are SEHNR and FQNEAQ (reference sequence). This CDR3 contains 15 residues. The V and J ends lost 5 bases and 5 bases respectively, with 15 bases between them. This chain's CDR3 is CASSRGGAWTGELFF. The CDR3 DNA is TGTGCCAGCAGCCGTGGGGGGGCTTGGACCGGGGAGCTGTTTTTT.

The chain is built from TRBV9 and TRBJ1-1, with D unclear. The CDR3 has 13 residues. The germline V gene has CDR1 SGDLS and CDR2 YYNGEE. Trimming shortened V by 2 bases and J by 2 bases, and 7 bases separated the two germline ends. The CDR3 here is CASSVTTNTEAFF. CDR3 DNA: TGTGCCAGCAGCGTGACTACAAACACTGAAGCTTTCTTT.

J is TRBJ2-3 and V is TRBV7-3; 11 positions match TRBD2. Germline-derived CDR1 and CDR2 are SGHTA and FQGTGA. V lost 6 bases, J lost 0 bases, and 2 bases stayed unmatched. This CDR3 region has 15 residues. The CDR3 DNA is TGTGCCAGCAGTTTAGCGGGAGGGAGCACAGATACGCAGTATTTT. The encoded protein is CASSLAGGSTDTQYF. The full variable domain, completed using reference TRBV7-3 and TRBJ2-3, is GAGVSQTPSNKVTEKGKYVELRCDPISGHTALYWYRQSLGQGPEFLIYFQGTGAADDSGLPNDRFFAVRPEGSVSTLKIQRTERGDSAVYLCASSLAGGSTDTQYFGPGTRLTVL.

This chain links TRBV7-6 with TRBJ2-7, with D uncertain. The CDR3 has 15 residues. Germline V gene data show CDR1 as SGHVS and CDR2 as FNYEAQ. V lost 1 base and J 4 bases, leaving 14 bases between the germline ends. The CDR3 nucleotides read TGTGCCAGCAGCTTAGGGCCTGTGCGAGGTTACGAGCAGTACTTC. Translation: CASSLGPVRGYEQYF.

The chain combines TRBV4-2 with TRBJ2-7; tentative D call: TRBD1 (5 bases). V dropped 2 bases and J dropped 6 bases, with 17 bases sitting between them. Germline CDR1 LGHNA, CDR2 YNFKEQ. CDR3 size: 15 residues. This CDR3 is CASSQNPDGAIEQYF. Written as DNA, the CDR3 is TGTGCCAGCAGCCAAAACCCCGATGGGGCCATCGAGCAGTACTTC.

The CDR3 spells CASSTGRGQPQHF. The CDR3 coding sequence is TGTGCCAGCAGTACAGGGAGGGGTCAGCCCCAGCATTTT. The chain is built from TRBV2 and TRBJ1-5, with a tentative D call TRBD1 (6 bases). Germline V gene sequence: CDR1 SNHLY, CDR2 FYNNEI. The length of the CDR3 is 13 residues. V gave up 5 bases and J gave up 6 bases, with 11 bases separating them.

CDR3 in DNA: TGCGCCAGCGCTCGACAGGGACAAGAGACCCAGTACTTC. Its translation is CASARQGQETQYF. The chain employs TRBV4-1 and TRBJ2-5, with TRBD1 identical over 7 bases. Germline V gene sequence: CDR1 MGHRA, CDR2 YSYEKL. With 8 bases clipped from V and 2 bases from J, the junction kept 5 bases outside the gene matches. The CDR3 contains 13 residues.

In this sample, this clone turned up once. V and J are TRBV5-1 and TRBJ2-3, with TRBD2 matching 8 bases. J gave up 1 base and V 4 bases, and 2 bases lay outside the gene matches. Germline CDR1 reads SGHRS; CDR2 reads YFSETQ. This CDR3 contains 14 residues. This CDR3 is CASSAGGGTDTQYF. The CDR3 nucleotides are TGCGCCAGCAGCGCCGGGGGGGGCACAGATACGCAGTATTTT. Supplemented by reference TRBV5-1 and TRBJ2-3, the full variable domain reads KAGVTQTPRYLIKTRGQQVTLSCSPISGHRSVSWYQQTPGQGLQFLFEYFSETQRNKGNFPGRFSGRQFSNSRSEMNVSTLELGDSALYLCASSAGGGTDTQYFGPGTRLTVL.

This chain connects TRBV7-6 to TRBJ2-6, with D uncertain. The CDR3 sequence is 16 residues long. V lost 5 bases, J lost 0 bases, and 11 bases lay in between. Germline V CDR1 and CDR2: SGHVS, FNYEAQ. CDR3: CASSPYTTSGANVLTF. The CDR3 coding sequence is TGTGCCAGCAGCCCATACACAACCTCTGGGGCCAACGTCCTGACTTTC.

The chain couples TRBV6-5 to TRBJ2-7; perhaps TRBD2 as D (6 bases). Germline V gene data show CDR1 as MNHEY and CDR2 as SVGAGI. V was cut by 3 bases and J by 4 bases, with 13 bases left in between. This CDR3 has 14 residues. In DNA form, the CDR3 reads TGTGCCAGCAGTTATACTAGCAGTAGTTACGAGCAGTACTTC. Encoded protein: CASSYTSSSYEQYF.